Listed below are T cell receptor beta chains from one sample, sequenced in a study of blood T cells in healthy people across ages. In TCRdb, the 5' RACE reads were re-called with MiXCR into one record per CDR3 protein. Altogether about 1,000,000 distinct CDR3 sequences are present, 45% being singletons, with the ten largest covering approximately 20%. Specimen: blood. The receptors stem from a woman aged 55-75 years in good health. Each CDR3 is given with its conserved first and last residue. A D gene is named only where the DNA matches it firmly.

TRBV20-1 NA CSAREYVGEQYF
TRBV27 NA CASSLGVWGEQYF
TRBV5-1 TRBD1 CASSLGDREVYGYTF
TRBV5-1 NA CASSLEGISEQYF
TRBV6-5 NA CASSSGGPYNEQYF
TRBV20-1 TRBD2 CSAPRRLAARREQFF
TRBV12-5 NA CASGARGAVYNEQFF
TRBV12-3/TRBV12-4 NA CASSSEGLKTQYF
TRBV28 TRBD2 CATVGGGSSYEQYF
TRBV29-1 TRBD2 CSVEDSTGLAGGADTQYF
TRBV18 NA CASSPADQPQHF
TRBV24-1 NA CATSDPGGYQETQYF
TRBV12-3/TRBV12-4 NA CAGSFGQFYKQYF
TRBV27 TRBD1 CASSLGNRGLRSEQYF
TRBV27 NA CASSSGYNEQFF
TRBV27 NA CATSKAGPYEQYF
TRBV27 NA CASSSYTDTQYF
TRBV29-1 TRBD1 CSVETGGFVSEQYF
TRBV27 NA CASSLSAVSSYNEQFF
TRBV2 NA CASKGPGPSTDTQYF
TRBV12-3/TRBV12-4 TRBD2 CATASGTSSYNEQFF
TRBV7-9 TRBD1 CASRLGTGTPFSGANVLTF
TRBV20-1 NA CSARDSAHPLGEQYF
TRBV28 TRBD2 CASSSPGLKSCEQYF